Shown below are 25 T cell receptor beta chains from a single sample sequenced in a study of cytomegalovirus exposure and HLA in healthy donors listed by TCRdb under 2017. Receptor amplification or capture employed the immunoSEQ multiplex PCR assay. A mixture of 60 forward primers for TCR Vbeta segments and 13 reverse primers for TCR Jbeta segments was used in the multiplex PCR. This immuneACCESS table, as held by TCRdb, lists in-frame sequences with V and J called but not all clones. Of the missing ones, under half trace to an unresolved V gene in checked studies; the others have no known cause. In all, the sample holds 80,000 to 100,000 clones, and roughly 73% of those were seen once. The ten largest clones add up to roughly 7.3% of the sample. Sequencing input: PBMCs. These receptors came from a man in his fifties or sixties in good health and CMV-seropositive.

The chain has TRBV4-2 and TRBJ1-3; D call uncertain. Trimming cost V 6 bases and J 0 bases, with 21 bases left between them. The CDR3 sequence is 18 residues long. CDR1 is LGHNA, CDR2 YNFKEQ, per germline. CDR3: CASSYGPLAGNSGNTIYF. CDR3 DNA: TGTGCCAGCAGTTACGGACCCCTGGCGGGGAACTCTGGAAACACCATATATTTT.

The DNA for the CDR3 is TGTGCCAGCGGGTCCCACGGGGGAACCCTCCCTATTGGTGGCTACACCTTC. Its protein is CASGSHGGTLPIGGYTF. The chain recombines TRBV27 with TRBJ1-2; perhaps TRBD1 as D (5 bases). This CDR3 contains 17 residues. The germline V and J ends were trimmed by 8 bases and 7 bases, with 29 bases remaining between them. Germline lookup yields CDR1 MNHEY and CDR2 SMNVEV (reference sequence).

CDR3 loop: CASSPRTSGGLDTQYF. DNA for the CDR3: TGTGCCAGCTCACCGAGGACTAGCGGGGGTCTAGATACGCAGTATTTT. The chain carries TRBV18 and TRBJ2-3; 13 positions match TRBD2. The V gene's germline CDR1 is KGHSH and CDR2 LQKENI. This CDR3 spans 16 amino acids. V lost 3 bases, J lost 5 bases, and 5 bases stayed unmatched.

The chain combines TRBV12-1 with TRBJ2-7; the D segment call TRBD2 is taken from the table without a DNA check. TRBV12-1 is a recognized pseudogene. This CDR3 is built from 16 residues. The CDR3 is CASSKLTKLPAYEQYF. The CDR3 region has the DNA TGTGCCAGCAGCAAACTAACTAAGCTCCCTGCCTACGAGCAGTACTTC.

This clone was found once. The rearrangement joins TRBV4-3 to TRBJ2-2, with D possibly being TRBD1 (6 bases). The germline CDR1 and CDR2 sequences are LGHNA and YSLEER. V lost 0 bases, J lost 4 bases, and 9 bases lay in between. The CDR3 has 15 residues. CDR3 sequence reads: CASSQDRGGTGELFF. CDR3 sequence (DNA): TGCGCCAGCAGCCAAGACAGGGGTGGCACCGGGGAGCTGTTTTTT.

This clone was observed a handful of times. The rearrangement joins TRBV2 to TRBJ2-1; TRBD2 matches 12 bases. V lost 4 bases, J lost 8 bases, and 6 bases stayed unmatched. Germline CDR1 and CDR2: SNHLY and FYNNEI. The CDR3 spans 15 residues. The CDR3 bases are TGTGCCAGCAGTGCGTCCCTAGCGGGGGGGCATGAGCAGTTCTTC. Its protein is CASSASLAGGHEQFF.

Of note for this clone: The sample has other DNA sequences that encode this CDR3 too. This chain joins TRBV30 and TRBJ1-2, with 7 bases lining up with TRBD1. This CDR3 is 13 amino acids long. Germline values: CDR1 GTSNPN, CDR2 SVGIG (reference sequence). The junction had 5 bases not matched to a gene; V was cut back by 0 bases and J by 7 bases. CDR3 protein: CAWSVQGRAGYTF. The CDR3 region has the DNA TGTGCCTGGAGTGTACAGGGGCGGGCTGGCTACACCTTC.

The rearrangement joins TRBV19 to TRBJ2-6; maybe TRBD2 (6 bases). Trimming cost V 1 base and J 0 bases, with 22 bases left between them. The CDR3 is 21 amino acids. Germline values: CDR1 LNHDA, CDR2 SQIVND (reference sequence). CDR3: CASSIAGVRPTLLSGANVLTF. As DNA, the CDR3 is TGTGCCAGTAGTATAGCGGGGGTAAGGCCAACCCTCCTCTCTGGGGCCAACGTCCTGACTTTC.

CDR3 sequence: CASSDGTGGNYGYTF. CDR3 DNA sequence: TGTGCCAGCAGCGATGGGACAGGGGGTAACTATGGCTACACCTTC. The chain links TRBV9 to TRBJ1-2; the match to TRBD1 covers 11 bases. Germline V gives CDR1 SGDLS, CDR2 YYNGEE. Trimming removed 3 bases from V and 1 base from J; junction bases left unmatched: 2. CDR3 length: 15 residues.

Only a few counts were recorded for this clone. The identical CDR3 is also encoded by other nucleotide sequences in the sample. The chain is built from TRBV7-2 and TRBJ1-2; 7 bases are shared with TRBD1. Trimming cost V 1 base and J 2 bases; bases outside gene matches: 1. Germline V gene sequence: CDR1 SGHTA, CDR2 FQGNSA. The CDR3 spans 14 residues. CDR3 nucleotides: TGTGCCAGCAGCTTAGGGACAGGCAACTATGGCTACACCTTC. Protein sequence: CASSLGTGNYGYTF.

On this clone itself: One end of the junction fails to match germline, which may point to a read error. J is TRBJ1-5 and V is TRBV19; 9 bases are a match to TRBD1. Germline values: CDR1 LNHDA, CDR2 SQIVND (reference sequence). This CDR3 is built from 16 residues. CDR3 nucleotides: TGTGCCAGTAGTACCACAGGGGGCTCGAGCAATCAGCCCCAGAATTTT. Translated: CASSTTGGSSNQPQNF.

The V and J genes are TRBV27 and TRBJ2-5; 8 positions match TRBD2. The CDR3 has 14 residues. V trimming: 8 bases; J trimming: 2 bases; junction bases outside the gene matches: 7. Germline CDR1 is MNHEY and CDR2 is SMNVEV (reference sequence). The CDR3 spells CASFPAGGQETQYF. The CDR3 nucleotides are TGTGCCAGCTTCCCCGCGGGGGGACAAGAGACCCAGTACTTC.

This chain connects TRBV5-4 to TRBJ2-5; TRBD1 matches at 8 bases. Gene TRBJ2-7 matches the end of the DNA better, so the J call may be wrong. This CDR3 comprises 15 residues. From germline, CDR1 is SGHNT and CDR2 YYREEE (reference sequence). CDR3 region: CASSGTGSLLYEQYF. In nucleotides, the CDR3 is TGTGCCAGCAGCGGGACAGGCAGCCTCCTCTACGAGCAGTACTTC.

This chain joins TRBV7-2 and TRBJ2-7; TRBD2 agrees at 7 bases. The germline CDR1 and CDR2 sequences are SGHTA and FQGNSA. The length of the CDR3 is 13 residues. V was clipped by 5 bases and J by 7 bases; unmatched bases: 8. DNA for the CDR3: TGTGCCAGCAGCCCCCGATGGGGGGGGGAGCAGTACTTC. It codes for CASSPRWGGEQYF.

J is TRBJ2-1 and V is TRBV7-2; possibly TRBD2 for D (6 bases). This CDR3 has 14 residues. Per germline, CDR1 SGHTA and CDR2 FQGNSA. The germline V and J ends were trimmed by 6 bases and 6 bases, with 15 bases remaining between them. The CDR3 sequence: CASSLDNGGNEQFF. For the CDR3, the DNA is TGTGCCAGCAGTCTAGATAACGGGGGCAATGAGCAGTTCTTC.

Here the CDR3 reads CASTPGLANYGYTF. As DNA, the CDR3 is TGTGCCAGCACCCCCGGACTAGCTAACTATGGCTACACCTTC. The V and J genes are TRBV7-9 and TRBJ1-2; D is undetermined. Germline loops: CDR1 SEHNR, CDR2 FQNEAQ (reference sequence). V was clipped by 7 bases and J by 0 bases, with 12 bases between them. This CDR3 has 14 amino acids.

The rearrangement uses TRBV7-2 and TRBJ1-2; D is uncertain. The CDR3 is made up of 13 amino acids. Germline V gives CDR1 SGHTA, CDR2 FQGNSA. The V and J ends lost 1 base and 7 bases respectively, with 10 bases between them. CDR3: CASSLDLVRGYTF. The CDR3 region has the DNA TGTGCCAGCAGCTTAGATCTAGTCCGTGGCTACACCTTC.

Concerning this clone: A junction boundary mismatches the germline segment, possibly from a read error. V gene TRBV6-6 combines with J gene TRBJ1-3, with 11 bases aligning to TRBD1. The CDR3 sequence is 15 residues long. Germline CDR1 is MNHNY and CDR2 is SVGAGI (reference sequence). As DNA, the CDR3 is TGTGCCAGCAGCCGCGATCCGGGACAGGGGGATTTTAAGAATTTT. Protein: CASSRDPGQGDFKNF.

This chain connects TRBV27 to TRBJ1-6, with 7 positions matching TRBD1. CDR1 is MNHEY and CDR2 is SMNVEV in the germline V gene (reference sequence). The CDR3 extends over 14 amino acids. V trimming: 2 bases; J trimming: 7 bases; junction bases outside the gene matches: 2. DNA of the CDR3: TGTGCCAGCAGTTTACAACAGGGGAATTCACCCCTCCACTTT. It codes for CASSLQQGNSPLHF.

This chain uses TRBV7-9 with TRBJ2-7; no reliable D call. Deletions cut 4 bases from V and 8 bases from J, with 12 bases between. The germline CDR1 and CDR2 sequences are SEHNR and FQNEAQ (reference sequence). CDR3 length: 12 amino acids. The chain's CDR3 is CASSSEAFKQYF. CDR3 DNA sequence: TGTGCCAGCAGCTCCGAAGCCTTCAAGCAGTACTTC.

The gene calls are TRBV5-1 and TRBJ2-3, with TRBD1 as a possible D gene (7 bases). Germline CDR1 reads SGHRS; CDR2 reads YFSETQ. V was clipped by 4 bases and J by 7 bases, with 22 bases between them. CDR3 size: 16 residues. The CDR3 nucleotides are TGCGCCAGCAGCCCGGGGGTGGTAGGGGGCTTTAATACGCAGTATTTT. This sequence encodes CASSPGVVGGFNTQYF.

The V and J genes are TRBV15 and TRBJ1-2; D not certain. CDR1 is LNHNV, CDR2 YYDKDF, per germline (reference sequence). The V end was cut by 0 bases, the J end by 7 bases, with 12 bases between. The CDR3 length is 14 residues. The CDR3 region has the DNA TGTGCCACCAGCAGAGATAAGACGGGTGGTGGCTACACCTTC. Translating it yields CATSRDKTGGGYTF.

The chain is built from TRBV9 and TRBJ1-6; 10 nucleotides match TRBD1. With V trimmed by 5 bases and J by 2 bases, 4 bases remained unmatched. CDR3 size: 16 residues. The V gene's germline CDR1 is SGDLS and CDR2 YYNGEE. CDR3 residues: CASRDDRGPYNSPLHF. CDR3 coding DNA: TGTGCCAGCAGAGACGACAGGGGGCCCTATAATTCACCCCTCCACTTT.

The chain couples TRBV7-2 to TRBJ1-5; D is ambiguous. Looked up from germline, CDR1 is SGHTA and CDR2 is FQGNSA. Trimming removed 4 bases at V and 5 bases at J, with 9 bases between. The CDR3 sequence is 13 residues long. The CDR3 sequence: CASSSQGDQPQHF. In nucleotides, the CDR3 is TGTGCCAGCAGCTCTCAAGGAGATCAGCCCCAGCATTTT. Together with reference TRBV7-2 and TRBJ1-5, the CDR3 gives the full variable domain: GAGVSQSPSNKVTEKGKDVELRCDPISGHTALYWYRQSLGQGLEFLIYFQGNSAPDKSGLPSDRFSAERTGGSVSTLTIQRTQQEDSAVYLCASSSQGDQPQHFGDGTRLSIL.

The CDR3 reads CASSHHPDRGGSYEQYF. DNA of the CDR3: TGCGCCAGCAGCCACCACCCTGACAGGGGAGGGTCCTACGAGCAGTACTTC. V and J are TRBV4-1 and TRBJ2-7, with TRBD1 as a possible D gene (8 bases). Between the trimmed V and J ends, which lost 3 bases and 1 base, there was a span of 19 bases. The CDR3 runs to 17 residues. CDR1 is MGHRA and CDR2 is YSYEKL in the germline V gene.